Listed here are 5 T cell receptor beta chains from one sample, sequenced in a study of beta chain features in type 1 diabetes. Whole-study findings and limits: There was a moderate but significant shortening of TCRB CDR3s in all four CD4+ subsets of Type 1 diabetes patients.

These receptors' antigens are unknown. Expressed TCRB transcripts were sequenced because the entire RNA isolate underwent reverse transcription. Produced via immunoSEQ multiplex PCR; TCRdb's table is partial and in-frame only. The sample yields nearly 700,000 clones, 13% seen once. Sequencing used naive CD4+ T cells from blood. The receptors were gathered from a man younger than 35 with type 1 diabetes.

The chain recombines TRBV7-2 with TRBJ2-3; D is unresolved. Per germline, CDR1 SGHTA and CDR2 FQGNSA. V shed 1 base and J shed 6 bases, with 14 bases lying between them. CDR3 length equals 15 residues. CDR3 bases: TGTGCCAGCAGCTTAGGAAATGTGGGTGGGGATACGCAGTATTTT. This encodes CASSLGNVGGDTQYF.

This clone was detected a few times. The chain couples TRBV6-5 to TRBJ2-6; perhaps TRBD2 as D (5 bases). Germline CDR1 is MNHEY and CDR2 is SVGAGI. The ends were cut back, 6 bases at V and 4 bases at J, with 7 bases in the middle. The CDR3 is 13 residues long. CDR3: CASREEGANVLTF. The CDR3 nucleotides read TGTGCCAGCAGGGAGGAAGGGGCCAACGTCCTGACTTTC.

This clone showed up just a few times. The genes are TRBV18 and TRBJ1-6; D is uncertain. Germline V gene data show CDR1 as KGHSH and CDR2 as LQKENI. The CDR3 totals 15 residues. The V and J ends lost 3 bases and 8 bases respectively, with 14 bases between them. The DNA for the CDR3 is TGTGCCAGCTCACCTGGCCCGAGGGCAGATTCACCCCTCCACTTT. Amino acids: CASSPGPRADSPLHF.

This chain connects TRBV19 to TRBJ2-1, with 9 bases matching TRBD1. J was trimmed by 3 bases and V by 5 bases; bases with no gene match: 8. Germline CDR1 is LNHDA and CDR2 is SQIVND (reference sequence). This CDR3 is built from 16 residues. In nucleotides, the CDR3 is TGTGCCAGTAGTTATCGTTGGGGACAGGGCTACAATGAGCAGTTCTTC. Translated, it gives CASSYRWGQGYNEQFF.

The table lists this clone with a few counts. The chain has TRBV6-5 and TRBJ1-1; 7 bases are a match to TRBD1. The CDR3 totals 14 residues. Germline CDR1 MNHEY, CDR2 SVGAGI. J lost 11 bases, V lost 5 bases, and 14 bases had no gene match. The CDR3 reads CASSPRSGGGGAFF. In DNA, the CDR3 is TGTGCCAGCAGTCCCAGGTCAGGGGGAGGTGGTGCTTTCTTT.